This T cell receptor beta chain is from a study of blood T cell repertoires in COVID-19. Whole-study context: The United States, Italy and Spain provided the acute and convalescent COVID-19 samples.

Method: immunoSEQ multiplex PCR; TCRdb's copy keeps in-frame clones and lacks some. This table holds under 200,000 clones, around 87% found once. The V end was cut by 5 bases, the J end by 5 bases, with 7 bases between. Germline CDR1 and CDR2: LNHDA and SQIVND (reference sequence). This CDR3 is 12 amino acids long. This clonotype was sampled from a man between 18 and 29 years old with active or convalescent COVID-19. The sequenced sample consisted of peripheral blood. The V gene is TRBV19, the J gene TRBJ2-1; the D is unclear. The CDR3 region has the DNA TGTGCCAGTAGTGCGCAAAACAATGAGCAGTTCTTC. Translated: CASSAQNNEQFF. The complete variable domain, with remaining parts taken from reference TRBV19 and TRBJ2-1, reads DGGITQSPKYLFRKEGQNVTLSCEQNLNHDAMYWYRQDPGQGLRLIYYSQIVNDFQKGDIAEGYSVSREKKESFPLTVTSAQKNPTAFYLCASSAQNNEQFFGPGTRLTVL.